This T cell receptor (beta chain) was found in a study of a mutant IDH1 vaccine in newly diagnosed glioma. Whole-study context: Earlier care involved radiotherapy, temozolomide, or both, and the majority received both. Study conclusions and caveats: Whatever changes occurred in top peripheral T cell clonotypes seemed unrelated to pseudoprogression. Patients showed vaccine-induced immune responses at a rate of around 93%.

Libraries were prepared by immunoSEQ multiplex PCR; TCRdb keeps only in-frame clonotypes and omits some of them. Here the sample spans about 46,000 clones, 60% to 85% being singletons. Documented time point: baseline, week 1 (first vaccination visit). Stated treatment: pre-vaccination baseline after standard-of-care therapy. Newly diagnosed WHO grade 3 or 4 IDH1-mutant, ATRX-lost astrocytomas were identified in the donors. With V trimmed by 4 bases and J by 8 bases, 4 bases remained unmatched. The CDR3 is made up of 15 amino acids. From germline, CDR1 is LGHNA and CDR2 YNFKEQ. This clone was detected only a few times. What it binds is unknown.

The sequence derives from a middle-aged woman with glioma. The chain combines TRBV4-2 with TRBJ2-1, with TRBD2 matching over 14 bases. This specimen consisted of PBMCs, obtained from a glioma patient treated with radiotherapy, temozolomide or both. This CDR3 reads CASSPTSGGGYEQFF. The CDR3 bases are TGTGCCAGCAGCCCGACTAGCGGGGGGGGCTATGAGCAGTTCTTC.